The 18 T cell receptor beta chains listed next were all sequenced from one sample in a study of T cells in women clearing cervical HPV infection (dated by TCRdb to the late 2010s). The library relied on the immunoSEQ multiplex PCR assay. As stored in TCRdb, this immuneACCESS dataset retains in-frame rearrangements with V and J assigned. A fraction of the clones does not appear; measured against another copy, unresolved V genes explain less than half of the discrepancy, and the remainder lacks a known reason. This specimen's table enumerates under 40,000 clones. Clones ranked in the top ten supply approximately 6% of the sample. The sample comprised blood buffy coat. The source is a woman between 18 and 75 years old with a cervical HPV16 infection that either progressed to CIN3+ or cleared (not recorded which).

As for this clone: The read falls 3 residues short of the CDR3 end, and the missing part is taken from the germline J gene. The gene calls are TRBV7-2 and TRBJ2-3, with 10 bases identical to TRBD2. This CDR3 is 14 amino acids long. The germline V gene encodes CDR1 SGHTA and CDR2 FQGNSA. Germline trimming cut 3 bases from V and 3 bases from J; bases unmatched to any gene: 0. CDR3 sequence: CASSFSGGTDTQYF. The sequenced CDR3 bases are TGTGCCAGCAGCTTTAGCGGGGGGACAGATACG. Supplemented by reference TRBV7-2 and TRBJ2-3, the full variable domain reads GAGVSQSPSNKVTEKGKDVELRCDPISGHTALYWYRQSLGQGLEFLIYFQGNSAPDKSGLPSDRFSAERTGGSVSTLTIQRTQQEDSAVYLCASSFSGGTDTQYFGPGTRLTVL.

A note on this clone: The CDR3 extends 3 residues past the end of the read, so its final part is completed from the germline J gene. This chain joins TRBV19 and TRBJ2-2, with TRBD2 matching over 7 bases. The CDR3 has 15 residues. Germline trimming cut 9 bases from V and 2 bases from J; bases unmatched to any gene: 9. Germline CDR1 LNHDA, CDR2 SQIVND (reference sequence). The CDR3 spells CASLGGSANTGELFF. The sequenced CDR3 bases are TGTGCCAGCCTGGGGGGGAGCGCCAACACCGGGGAG.

Turning to this clone: Coverage ceases 3 residues before the CDR3 finishes, and the germline J gene fills in the end. The chain carries TRBV4-2 and TRBJ2-1; 8 bases are a match to TRBD1. V gave up 0 bases and J gave up 9 bases; unmatched junction bases: 10. The CDR3 loop spans 16 amino acids. Per the germline V gene, CDR1 is LGHNA and CDR2 is YNFKEQ. The CDR3 sequence: CASSQEGTGGGGEQFF. The CDR3 DNA, read in part, is TGTGCCAGCAGCCAAGAGGGAACAGGGGGTGGGGGTGAG.

The chain's CDR3 is CASSGDRGGETQYF. Partial CDR3 DNA: TGTGCCAGCAGTGGGGACAGGGGGGGGGAGACC. The chain employs TRBV2 and TRBJ2-5; TRBD1 matches at 11 bases. The read halts 3 residues ahead of the CDR3 end, with the missing end drawn from the germline J gene. Germline V gives CDR1 SNHLY, CDR2 FYNNEI. This CDR3 has 14 residues. Trimming took 4 bases from V and 5 from J; bases not matched to a gene: 3.

Remarks on this clone: The read halts 3 residues ahead of the CDR3 end, with the missing end drawn from the germline J gene. This chain joins TRBV5-1 and TRBJ1-1, with D hard to call. Germline V gene lookup returns CDR1 SGHRS and CDR2 YFSETQ. V was trimmed by 1 base and J by 1 base, leaving 8 bases between them. The length of the CDR3 is 14 residues. The covered CDR3 bases are TGCGCCAGCAGCTTGATCGGGGAGAACACTGAA. As protein: CASSLIGENTE. The whole CDR3 protein is CASSLIGENTEAFF.

CDR3 sequence: CASSRRQTGAELAETVYEQYF. The CDR3 DNA, read in part, is TGTGCCAGCAGCCGAAGGCAAACAGGGGCCGAACTAGCGGAGACGGTCTACGAG. The gene calls are TRBV4-2 and TRBJ2-7; D may be TRBD2 (8 bases). The sequence runs out 3 residues before the end of the CDR3; the remainder is reconstructed from the germline J gene. Germline-derived CDR1 and CDR2 are LGHNA and YNFKEQ. This CDR3 comprises 21 residues. With 4 bases removed from V and 3 bases from J, the gap between germline ends came to 34 bases.

To note about this clone: The CDR3 end falls 3 residues outside the read, so it is completed with the germline J gene. The chain employs TRBV7-2 and TRBJ2-5; 9 bases align to TRBD1. Germline CDR1 SGHTA, CDR2 FQGNSA. With 1 base clipped from V and 5 bases from J, the junction kept 5 bases outside the gene matches. The CDR3 is 15 residues long. Here the CDR3 reads CASSLGGQGSETQYF. CDR3 bases read: TGTGCCAGCAGCTTAGGGGGACAGGGTTCGGAGACC.

Of note for this clone: The read ends 3 residues before the CDR3 terminus; that terminus is restored from the germline J gene. This chain connects TRBV7-3 to TRBJ2-5; D unclear. The CDR3 contains 13 residues. Trimming shortened V by 3 bases and J by 2 bases, and 7 bases separated the two germline ends. The germline CDR1 and CDR2 sequences are SGHTA and FQGTGA. The CDR3 DNA, read in part, is TGTGCCAGCAGCTTGCGGATGCAAGAGACC. Its protein is CASSLRMQET. The whole CDR3 reads CASSLRMQETQYF.

A remark on this clone: One junction end disagrees with the germline gene, perhaps due to a read error. Read sequence stops 3 residues before the CDR3 end, and the germline J gene provides the missing end. Other DNA sequences in the same sample also yield this CDR3. The V and J genes are TRBV7-3 and TRBJ1-3; maybe TRBD1 (5 bases). This CDR3 is built from 15 residues. CDR1 is SGHTA, CDR2 FQGTGA, per germline. CDR3 loop: CASSPGGISGNTIYF. The sequenced part of the CDR3 DNA is TGTGCCAGCAGCCCCGGGGGGATCTCTGGAAACACT.

Comments on this clone: The sequence runs out 3 residues before the end of the CDR3; the remainder is reconstructed from the germline J gene. This rearrangement joins TRBV7-2 to TRBJ1-2; the D gene is possibly TRBD1 (5 bases). The CDR3 loop spans 15 amino acids. CDR1 and CDR2 (germline): SGHTA, FQGNSA. The CDR3 loop reads CASSLAPWGTDTYTF. The DNA read from the CDR3 is TGTGCCAGCAGCTTAGCCCCCTGGGGCACAGATACC.

Comments on this clone: The CDR3 goes on 3 residues after the read ends, and that part is filled in from the germline J gene. The rearrangement links TRBV6-2 or TRBV6-3 to TRBJ2-1, with D maybe TRBD2 (5 bases). Trimming took off 5 bases at V and 3 bases at J, with 14 bases between the two ends. This CDR3 is built from 15 residues. Germline values: CDR1 MNHEY, CDR2 SVGEGT. The chain's CDR3 is CASSALDFGYNEQFF. The covered CDR3 bases are TGTGCCAGCAGTGCACTAGATTTCGGCTACAATGAG.

Note on this clone: With the read ending 3 residues before the CDR3 end, the germline J gene is used to fill in that end. J is TRBJ2-3 and V is TRBV4-1; D is perhaps TRBD2 (5 bases). The V gene lost 0 bases and the J gene lost 2 bases, with 9 bases spanning the gap. The length of the CDR3 is 15 residues. Germline V CDR1 and CDR2: MGHRA, YSYEKL. The sequenced CDR3 bases are TGCGCCAGCAGCCAAGATGGACTCAACACAGATACG. It encodes CASSQDGLNTDT. The entire CDR3 protein reads CASSQDGLNTDTQYF.

As to this clone: The read is 3 residues too short to cover the CDR3 end, so that end is filled in from the germline J gene. The gene calls are TRBV20-1 and TRBJ2-3; possible D gene TRBD1, 5 bases. Looked up from germline, CDR1 is DFQATT and CDR2 is SNEGSKA (reference sequence). This CDR3 is built from 12 residues. CDR3 DNA (partial): TGCAGTGCTAGCCAAGGGGAAGAGACG. Its protein is CSASQGEET. The whole CDR3 is CSASQGEETQYF.

CDR3: CSGTQGSGSPLHF. CDR3 DNA, as far as it was read: TGCAGTGGCACGCAGGGGTCGGGATCACCC. V gene TRBV20-1 combines with J gene TRBJ1-6; D is possibly TRBD1 (6 bases). The CDR3 end falls 3 residues outside the read, so it is completed with the germline J gene. Germline-derived CDR1 and CDR2 are DFQATT and SNEGSKA (reference sequence). The CDR3 is 13 residues long. The germline V and J ends were trimmed by 7 bases and 10 bases, with 17 bases remaining between them.

The DNA read from the CDR3 is TGTGCCAGCGGATACAGGGGAGCA. It specifies CASGYRGA. The full CDR3 protein reads CASGYRGAYTF. The V gene is TRBV28, the J gene TRBJ1-2, with 7 bases matching TRBD1. The read gets to within 3 residues of the CDR3 end, and the germline J gene fills in the rest. The germline gives CDR1 MDHEN, CDR2 SYDVKM. The CDR3 is made up of 11 amino acids.

With respect to this clone: The CDR3 end is not reached by the read, which stops 3 residues before it; the germline J gene fills it in. This sequence joins TRBV10-3 and TRBJ2-3; 14 bases line up with TRBD2. There are 17 residues in the CDR3. Germline assignment: CDR1 ENHRY and CDR2 SYGVKD. V gave up 8 bases and J gave up 3 bases; unmatched junction bases: 10. CDR3 DNA (partial): TGTGCCATCTCCGGACTAGCGGGAGGAGGGTGGACAGATACG. Its protein is CAISGLAGGGWTDT. The entire CDR3 sequence reads CAISGLAGGGWTDTQYF.

A remark on this clone: The CDR3 goes on 3 residues after the read ends, and that part is filled in from the germline J gene. The chain has TRBV13 and TRBJ2-7; no reliable D call. CDR1 is PRHDT, CDR2 FYEKMQ, per germline (reference sequence). The CDR3 runs 12 residues. V was shortened by 5 bases and J by 4 bases, with 9 bases between the two germline ends. CDR3 sequence: CASSPRGYEQYF. The DNA read from the CDR3 is TGTGCCAGCAGCCCGCGCGGATACGAG.

About this clone: The read gets to within 3 residues of the CDR3 end, and the germline J gene fills in the rest. The gene calls are TRBV7-9 and TRBJ1-5; TRBD1 is a possible D gene (5 bases). V gave up 3 bases and J gave up 5 bases, with 8 bases separating them. This CDR3 is built from 13 residues. CDR1 SEHNR and CDR2 FQNEAQ come from the germline V gene (reference sequence). CDR3 bases read: TGTGCCAGCAGCTTGGGGGGGGATCAGCCC. Translation gives CASSLGGDQP. The full CDR3 sequence reads CASSLGGDQPQHF.